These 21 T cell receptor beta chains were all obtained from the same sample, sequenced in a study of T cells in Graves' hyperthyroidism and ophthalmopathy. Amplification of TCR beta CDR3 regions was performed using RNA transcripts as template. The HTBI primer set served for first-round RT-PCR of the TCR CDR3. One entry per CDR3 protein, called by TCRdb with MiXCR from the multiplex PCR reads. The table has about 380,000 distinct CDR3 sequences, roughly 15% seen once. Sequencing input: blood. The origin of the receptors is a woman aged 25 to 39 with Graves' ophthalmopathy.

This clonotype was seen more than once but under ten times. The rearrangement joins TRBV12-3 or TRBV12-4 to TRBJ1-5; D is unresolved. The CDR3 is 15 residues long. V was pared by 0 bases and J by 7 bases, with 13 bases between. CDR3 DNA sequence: TGTGCCAGCAGTTTAGCGTCCGGGTCGGGCCAGCCCCAGCATTTT. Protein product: CASSLASGSGQPQHF.

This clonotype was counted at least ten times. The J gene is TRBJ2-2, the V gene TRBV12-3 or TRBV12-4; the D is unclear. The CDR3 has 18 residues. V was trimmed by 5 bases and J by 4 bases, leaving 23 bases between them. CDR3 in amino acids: CASSGNIPLIGFTGELFF. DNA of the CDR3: TGTGCCAGCAGTGGAAACATCCCTCTCATTGGATTCACCGGGGAGCTGTTTTTT.

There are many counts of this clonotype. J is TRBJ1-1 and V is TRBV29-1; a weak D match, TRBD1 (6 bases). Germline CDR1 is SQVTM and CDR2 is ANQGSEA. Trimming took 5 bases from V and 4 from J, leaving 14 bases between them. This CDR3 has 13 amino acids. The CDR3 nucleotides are TGCAGCGTTAACACAGGGTTGGGCACTGAAGCTTTCTTT. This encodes CSVNTGLGTEAFF.

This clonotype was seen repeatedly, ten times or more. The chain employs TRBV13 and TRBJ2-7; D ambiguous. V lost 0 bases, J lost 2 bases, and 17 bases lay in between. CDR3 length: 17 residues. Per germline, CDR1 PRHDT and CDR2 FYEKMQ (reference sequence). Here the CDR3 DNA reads TGTGCCAGCAGCTTAGGATCCTCGGCAGTTGAGACCTACGAGCAGTACTTC. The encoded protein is CASSLGSSAVETYEQYF.

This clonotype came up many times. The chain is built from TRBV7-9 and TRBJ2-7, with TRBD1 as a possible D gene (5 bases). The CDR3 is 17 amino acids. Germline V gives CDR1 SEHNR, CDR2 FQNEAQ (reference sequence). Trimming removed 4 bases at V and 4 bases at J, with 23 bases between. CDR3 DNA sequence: TGTGCCAGCAGCTCCAAAGACGGTCATCAGGGAACGTACGAGCAGTACTTC. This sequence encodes CASSSKDGHQGTYEQYF. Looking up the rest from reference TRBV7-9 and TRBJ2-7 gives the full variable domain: DTGVSQNPRHKITKRGQNVTFRCDPISEHNRLYWYRQTLGQGPEFLTYFQNEAQLEKSRLLSDRFSAERPKGSFSTLEIQRTEQGDSAMYLCASSSKDGHQGTYEQYFGPGTRLTVT.

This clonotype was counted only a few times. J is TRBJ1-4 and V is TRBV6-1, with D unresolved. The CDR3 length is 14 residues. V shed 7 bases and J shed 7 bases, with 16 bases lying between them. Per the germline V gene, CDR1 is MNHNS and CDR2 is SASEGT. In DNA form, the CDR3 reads TGTGCCAGCACCCCCTCCCGGGCGGGTGAAAAACTGTTTTTT. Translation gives CASTPSRAGEKLFF.

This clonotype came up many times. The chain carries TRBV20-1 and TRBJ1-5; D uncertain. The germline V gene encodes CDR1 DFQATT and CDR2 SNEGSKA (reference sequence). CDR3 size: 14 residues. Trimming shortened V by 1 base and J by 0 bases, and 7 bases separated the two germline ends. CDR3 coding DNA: TGCAGTGCTAGAGCCGGGAATAGCAATCAGCCCCAGCATTTT. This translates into CSARAGNSNQPQHF.

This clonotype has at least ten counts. CDR3 DNA: TGCGCCAGCAGCCAAGGACTCTCCCAACCAGATACGCAGTATTTT. Residues: CASSQGLSQPDTQYF. J is TRBJ2-3 and V is TRBV5-1, with a possible D match to TRBD2 (5 bases). Trimming pared 4 bases from V and 4 bases from J, leaving 16 bases between. Germline assignment: CDR1 SGHRS and CDR2 YFSETQ. CDR3 size: 15 residues.

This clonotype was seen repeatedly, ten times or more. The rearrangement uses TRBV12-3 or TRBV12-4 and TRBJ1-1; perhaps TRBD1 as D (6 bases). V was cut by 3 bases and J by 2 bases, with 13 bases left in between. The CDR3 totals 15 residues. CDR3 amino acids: CASSFAGARNTEAFF. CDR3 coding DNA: TGTGCCAGCAGTTTTGCGGGGGCGCGAAACACTGAAGCTTTCTTT.

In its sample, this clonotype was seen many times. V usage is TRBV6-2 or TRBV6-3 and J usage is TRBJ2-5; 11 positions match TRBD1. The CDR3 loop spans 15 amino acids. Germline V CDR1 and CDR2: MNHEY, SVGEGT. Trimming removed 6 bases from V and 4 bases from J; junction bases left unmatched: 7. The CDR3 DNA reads TGTGCCAGCAGCACCTTTGGACAGGGGGCAGAGACCCAGTACTTC. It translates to CASSTFGQGAETQYF.

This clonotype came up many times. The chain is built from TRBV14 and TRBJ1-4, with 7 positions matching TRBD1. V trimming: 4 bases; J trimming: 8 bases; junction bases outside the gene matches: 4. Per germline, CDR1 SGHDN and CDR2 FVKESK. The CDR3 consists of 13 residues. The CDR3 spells CASSPGTEEKLFF. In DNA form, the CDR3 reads TGTGCCAGCAGCCCTGGGACAGAAGAAAAACTGTTTTTT.

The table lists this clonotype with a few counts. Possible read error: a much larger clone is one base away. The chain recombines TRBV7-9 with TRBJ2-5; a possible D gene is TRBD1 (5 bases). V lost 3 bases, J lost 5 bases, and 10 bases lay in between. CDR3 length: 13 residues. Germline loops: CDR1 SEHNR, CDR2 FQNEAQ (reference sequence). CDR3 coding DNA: TGTGCCAGCAGCTTTAAGGGGCGGGAGACCCAGTACTTC. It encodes CASSFKGRETQYF.

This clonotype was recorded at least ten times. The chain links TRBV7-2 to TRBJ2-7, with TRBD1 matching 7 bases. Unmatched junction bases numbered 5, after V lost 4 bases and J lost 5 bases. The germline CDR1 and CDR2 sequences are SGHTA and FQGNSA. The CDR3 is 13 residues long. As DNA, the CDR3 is TGTGCCAGCAGCTATCCACAGGGGAACGAGCAGTACTTC. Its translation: CASSYPQGNEQYF.

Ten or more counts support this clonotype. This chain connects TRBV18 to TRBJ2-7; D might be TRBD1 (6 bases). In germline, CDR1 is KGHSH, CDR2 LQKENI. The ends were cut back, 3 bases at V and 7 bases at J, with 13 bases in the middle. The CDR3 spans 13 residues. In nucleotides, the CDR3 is TGTGCCAGCTCACCGGGGGCAGGGCGGGAGCAGTACTTC. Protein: CASSPGAGREQYF. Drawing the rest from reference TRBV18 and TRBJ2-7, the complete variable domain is NAGVMQNPRHLVRRRGQEARLRCSPMKGHSHVYWYRQLPEEGLKFMVYLQKENIIDESGMPKERFSAEFPKEGPSILRIQQVVRGDSAAYFCASSPGAGREQYFGPGTRLTVT.

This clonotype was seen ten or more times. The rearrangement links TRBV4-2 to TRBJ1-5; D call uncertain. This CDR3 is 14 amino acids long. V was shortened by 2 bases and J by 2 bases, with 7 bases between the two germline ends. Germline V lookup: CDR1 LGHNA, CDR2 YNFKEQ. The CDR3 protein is CASSQPSGNQPQHF. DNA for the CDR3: TGTGCCAGCAGCCAACCCTCGGGCAATCAGCCCCAGCATTTT.

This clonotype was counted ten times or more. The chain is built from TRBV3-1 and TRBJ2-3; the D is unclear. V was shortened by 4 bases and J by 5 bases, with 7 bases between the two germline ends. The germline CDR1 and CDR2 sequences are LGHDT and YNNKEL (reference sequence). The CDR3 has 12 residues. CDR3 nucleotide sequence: TGTGCCAGCAGCCCCGACCTAGATACGCAGTATTTT. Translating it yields CASSPDLDTQYF.

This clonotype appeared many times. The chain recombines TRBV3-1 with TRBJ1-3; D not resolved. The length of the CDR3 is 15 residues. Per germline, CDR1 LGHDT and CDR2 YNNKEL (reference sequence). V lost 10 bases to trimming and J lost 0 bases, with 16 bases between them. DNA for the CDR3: TGTGCCACCCTCGCGAGTGCCGACTCTGGAAACACCATATATTTT. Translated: CATLASADSGNTIYF.

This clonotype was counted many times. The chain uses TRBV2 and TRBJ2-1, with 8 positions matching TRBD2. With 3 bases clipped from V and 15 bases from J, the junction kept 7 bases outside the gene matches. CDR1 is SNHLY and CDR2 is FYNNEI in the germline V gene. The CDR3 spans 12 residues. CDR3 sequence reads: CASSDGTSRPFF. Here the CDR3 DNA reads TGTGCCAGCAGTGATGGGACTAGTCGACCGTTCTTC.

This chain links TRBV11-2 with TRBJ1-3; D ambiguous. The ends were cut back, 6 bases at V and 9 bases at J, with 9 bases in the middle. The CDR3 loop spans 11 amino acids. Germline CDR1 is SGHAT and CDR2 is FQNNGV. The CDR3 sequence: CASRGAGTIYF. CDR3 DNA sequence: TGTGCCAGCAGGGGAGCCGGCACCATATATTTT.

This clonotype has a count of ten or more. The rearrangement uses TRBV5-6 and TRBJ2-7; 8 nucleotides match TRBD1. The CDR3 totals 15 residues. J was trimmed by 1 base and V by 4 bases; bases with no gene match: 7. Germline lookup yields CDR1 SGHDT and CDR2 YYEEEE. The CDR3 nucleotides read TGTGCCAGCAGCCGCGACAGGGGCCGTTCCTACGAGCAGTACTTC. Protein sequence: CASSRDRGRSYEQYF.

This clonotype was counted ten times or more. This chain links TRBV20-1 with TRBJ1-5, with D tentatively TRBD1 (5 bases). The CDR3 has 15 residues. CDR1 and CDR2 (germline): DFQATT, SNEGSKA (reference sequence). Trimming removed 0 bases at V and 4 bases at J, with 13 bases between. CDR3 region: CSAREWGSGNQPQHF. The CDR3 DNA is TGCAGTGCTAGAGAGTGGGGGAGTGGAAATCAGCCCCAGCATTTT.